A single sample is the source of the 21 T cell receptor beta chains below, sequenced in a study of blood T cell repertoires in COVID-19. The data were produced by immunoSEQ multiplex PCR, yet TCRdb's version contains in-frame clones alone and is incomplete. Found here are fewer than 200,000 clones, around three quarters of them singletons; the top ten hold around 19%. The sample consisted of PBMCs or T cells enriched from blood (not recorded which). All receptors derive from a woman aged 70-85 years in a cohort exposed to, infected with or recovered from COVID-19 (not recorded which).

The chain couples TRBV7-8 to TRBJ2-1; a weak D match, TRBD2 (6 bases). In germline, CDR1 is SGHVS, CDR2 FQNEAQ. Trimming stripped 2 bases from V and 5 bases from J, with 13 bases between. CDR3 length: 15 amino acids. CDR3 protein: CASSLRGWGDNEQFF. The CDR3 bases are TGTGCCAGCAGCTTACGAGGGTGGGGGGACAATGAGCAGTTCTTC.

V is TRBV12-3 or TRBV12-4 and J is TRBJ2-5; D possibly corresponds to TRBD1 (5 bases). This CDR3 contains 13 residues. V dropped 6 bases and J dropped 1 base, with 9 bases sitting between them. The DNA of the CDR3 is TGTGCCAGCAGGGAAGGGGCCCAAGAGACCCAGTACTTC. Amino acids: CASREGAQETQYF.

The chain employs TRBV5-1 and TRBJ1-2; 8 positions agree with TRBD1. J was trimmed by 4 bases and V by 4 bases; bases with no gene match: 3. Germline CDR1 and CDR2: SGHRS and YFSETQ. CDR3 size: 13 residues. This chain's CDR3 is CASSRDRIYGYTF. In nucleotides, the CDR3 is TGCGCCAGCAGCCGGGACAGGATCTATGGCTACACCTTC.

The V and J genes are TRBV5-4 and TRBJ2-7; 7 bases are shared with TRBD1. Unmatched junction bases numbered 4, after V lost 4 bases and J lost 0 bases. This CDR3 has 14 residues. The germline gives CDR1 SGHNT, CDR2 YYREEE (reference sequence). The CDR3 sequence is CASSQGQFSYEQYF. CDR3 nucleotides: TGTGCCAGCAGCCAGGGACAGTTCTCCTACGAGCAGTACTTC. Full variable domain (outside the CDR3, taken from reference TRBV5-4 and TRBJ2-7): ETGVTQSPTHLIKTRGQQVTLRCSSQSGHNTVSWYQQALGQGPQFIFQYYREEENGRGNFPPRFSGLQFPNYSSELNVNALELDDSALYLCASSQGQFSYEQYFGPGTRLTVT.

The chain links TRBV27 to TRBJ1-4, with D tentatively TRBD1 (5 bases). The CDR3 loop spans 14 amino acids. Germline CDR1 is MNHEY and CDR2 is SMNVEV (reference sequence). V was trimmed by 8 bases and J by 0 bases, leaving 10 bases between them. The CDR3 bases are TGTGCCAGCTCCGGACACGCAACTAATGAAAAACTGTTTTTT. Translating gives CASSGHATNEKLFF.

This sequence joins TRBV19 and TRBJ2-3; D is perhaps TRBD1 (5 bases). The germline gives CDR1 LNHDA, CDR2 SQIVND (reference sequence). Trimming pared 0 bases from V and 0 bases from J, leaving 7 bases between. CDR3 length: 15 amino acids. This CDR3 reads CASSIEGASTDTQYF. As DNA, the CDR3 is TGTGCCAGTAGTATAGAAGGGGCTAGCACAGATACGCAGTATTTT.

This chain connects TRBV29-1 to TRBJ1-2, with 9 bases identical to TRBD1. The V segment lost 7 bases and the J segment 8 bases; nucleotides outside the gene matches: 11. The CDR3 consists of 13 residues. From germline, CDR1 is SQVTM and CDR2 ANQGSEA. CDR3 in DNA: TGCAGCGCCCTGGGACAGGGTAGTTGGGGCTACACCTTC. Translated: CSALGQGSWGYTF.

The count of this clone is one. The J gene is TRBJ2-2, the V gene TRBV7-3; a weak D match, TRBD1 (5 bases). This CDR3 region has 13 residues. Germline CDR1 is SGHTA and CDR2 is FQGTGA. V was pared by 6 bases and J by 1 base, with 6 bases between. CDR3 sequence (DNA): TGTGCCAGCAGTACAGGGAACACCGGGGAGCTGTTTTTT. Its protein product is CASSTGNTGELFF.

This chain connects TRBV11-2 to TRBJ1-6; TRBD1 might be the D (5 bases). This CDR3 contains 16 residues. Germline CDR1 and CDR2: SGHAT and FQNNGV. V was trimmed by 5 bases and J by 7 bases, leaving 18 bases between them. DNA for the CDR3: TGTGCCAGCAGCCTCAACTGGGGGGGTTTGAATTCACCCCTCCACTTT. It encodes CASSLNWGGLNSPLHF.

The chain couples TRBV6-2 or TRBV6-3 to TRBJ2-7; tentative D call: TRBD2 (6 bases). Trimming cost V 0 bases and J 4 bases, with 16 bases left between them. From germline, CDR1 is MNHEY and CDR2 SVGEGT. The CDR3 sequence is 16 residues long. CDR3 in DNA: TGTGCCAGCAGTTACTCTCCGCGGGAATACTCATACGAGCAGTACTTC. Translation: CASSYSPREYSYEQYF.

The V gene is TRBV28, the J gene TRBJ2-3; 10 bases align to TRBD1. CDR1 MDHEN and CDR2 SYDVKM come from the germline V gene. The CDR3 is made up of 16 amino acids. Trimming took 5 bases from V and 1 from J; bases not matched to a gene: 6. The chain's CDR3 is CASSTRQGARTDTQYF. The CDR3 DNA follows: TGTGCCAGCAGTACACGACAGGGGGCTCGCACAGATACGCAGTATTTT.

This sequence joins TRBV5-1 and TRBJ2-7, with 14 bases fitting TRBD2. CDR1 SGHRS and CDR2 YFSETQ come from the germline V gene. The ends lost 0 bases at V and 3 bases at J; junction bases unmatched: 2. The CDR3 runs 16 residues. CDR3 nucleotide sequence: TGCGCCAGCAGCTTGGAAGGGACTAGCGGGAGCTACGAGCAGTACTTC. Encoded protein: CASSLEGTSGSYEQYF.

This clone came up a few times. The rearrangement uses TRBV5-6 and TRBJ2-4; perhaps TRBD2 as D (6 bases). CDR1 is SGHDT, CDR2 YYEEEE, per germline. The length of the CDR3 is 19 residues. The V end was cut by 2 bases, the J end by 0 bases, with 21 bases between. For the CDR3, the DNA is TGTGCCAGCAGCTTCTGGGGGGTGCCCTCACCACTAGCCAAAAACATTCAGTACTTC. Translation gives CASSFWGVPSPLAKNIQYF.

This clone appeared once. The chain couples TRBV6-5 to TRBJ2-1; 9 nucleotides match TRBD2. The length of the CDR3 is 15 residues. Germline V gives CDR1 MNHEY, CDR2 SVGAGI. Unmatched junction bases numbered 8, after V lost 2 bases and J lost 9 bases. Here the CDR3 DNA reads TGTGCCAGCAGTTACCTCGGGACTAGCCCTATTGAGCAGTTCTTC. This encodes CASSYLGTSPIEQFF.

The chain couples TRBV28 to TRBJ2-5; D is perhaps TRBD2 (7 bases). Trimming removed 3 bases from V and 0 bases from J, with 17 bases in between. From germline, CDR1 is MDHEN and CDR2 SYDVKM. The CDR3 is 17 residues long. This CDR3 reads CASSFRGASGDQETQYF. Written as DNA, the CDR3 is TGTGCCAGCAGTTTTAGGGGGGCTAGCGGAGACCAAGAGACCCAGTACTTC.

The chain recombines TRBV28 with TRBJ2-6; D might be TRBD1 (6 bases). Germline V lookup: CDR1 MDHEN, CDR2 SYDVKM. Trimming stripped 5 bases from V and 2 bases from J, with 10 bases between. The length of the CDR3 is 15 residues. CDR3 nucleotide sequence: TGTGCCAGCAGTGGCAGGGGTACTGGGGCCAACGTCCTGACTTTC. Encoded protein: CASSGRGTGANVLTF.

V is TRBV5-4 and J is TRBJ2-1, with 13 bases aligning to TRBD2. The germline gives CDR1 SGHNT, CDR2 YYREEE (reference sequence). V lost 6 bases, J lost 3 bases, and 12 bases stayed unmatched. The CDR3 spans 18 residues. The DNA of the CDR3 is TGTGCCAGCACCCCGGGACTAGCGGGACGAGGCCACTACAATGAGCAGTTCTTC. Residues: CASTPGLAGRGHYNEQFF.

V is TRBV18 and J is TRBJ2-5; D is perhaps TRBD2 (6 bases). The germline V gene encodes CDR1 KGHSH and CDR2 LQKENI. This CDR3 region has 15 residues. V lost 2 bases and J lost 5, with 15 bases in between. The CDR3 nucleotides are TGTGCCAGCTCACCATATCGGGGGTCGGGTGAGACCCAGTACTTC. Its translation: CASSPYRGSGETQYF. The variable domain in full, with the rest retrieved from reference TRBV18 and TRBJ2-5, is NAGVMQNPRHLVRRRGQEARLRCSPMKGHSHVYWYRQLPEEGLKFMVYLQKENIIDESGMPKERFSAEFPKEGPSILRIQQVVRGDSAAYFCASSPYRGSGETQYFGPGTRLLVL.

The J gene is TRBJ1-2, the V gene TRBV5-1; TRBD1 aligns across 7 bases. CDR1 is SGHRS, CDR2 YFSETQ, per germline. CDR3 size: 13 residues. Unmatched junction bases numbered 6, after V lost 2 bases and J lost 8 bases. The DNA for the CDR3 is TGCGCCAGCAGCTTTGACAGGGAAGGCGGCTACACCTTC. It translates to CASSFDREGGYTF.

In its sample, this clone was seen a few times. This chain joins TRBV18 and TRBJ1-2; the match to TRBD1 covers 10 bases. Trimming cost V 3 bases and J 1 base; bases outside gene matches: 14. CDR1 and CDR2 from the germline V gene are KGHSH and LQKENI. The length of the CDR3 is 19 residues. CDR3 residues: CASSPLPPDGTGVNYGYTF. In DNA form, the CDR3 reads TGTGCCAGCTCACCCCTGCCCCCAGATGGGACAGGGGTTAACTATGGCTACACCTTC. Variable domain in full (rest from reference TRBV18 and TRBJ1-2): NAGVMQNPRHLVRRRGQEARLRCSPMKGHSHVYWYRQLPEEGLKFMVYLQKENIIDESGMPKERFSAEFPKEGPSILRIQQVVRGDSAAYFCASSPLPPDGTGVNYGYTFGSGTRLTVV.

J is TRBJ2-3 and V is TRBV28; TRBD1 might be the D (5 bases). The CDR3 has 12 amino acids. Trimming cost V 7 bases and J 9 bases, with 14 bases left between them. The germline CDR1 and CDR2 sequences are MDHEN and SYDVKM. The CDR3 here is CASTYQGDTQYF. The CDR3 DNA follows: TGTGCCAGCACCTACCAGGGTGACACGCAGTATTTT.